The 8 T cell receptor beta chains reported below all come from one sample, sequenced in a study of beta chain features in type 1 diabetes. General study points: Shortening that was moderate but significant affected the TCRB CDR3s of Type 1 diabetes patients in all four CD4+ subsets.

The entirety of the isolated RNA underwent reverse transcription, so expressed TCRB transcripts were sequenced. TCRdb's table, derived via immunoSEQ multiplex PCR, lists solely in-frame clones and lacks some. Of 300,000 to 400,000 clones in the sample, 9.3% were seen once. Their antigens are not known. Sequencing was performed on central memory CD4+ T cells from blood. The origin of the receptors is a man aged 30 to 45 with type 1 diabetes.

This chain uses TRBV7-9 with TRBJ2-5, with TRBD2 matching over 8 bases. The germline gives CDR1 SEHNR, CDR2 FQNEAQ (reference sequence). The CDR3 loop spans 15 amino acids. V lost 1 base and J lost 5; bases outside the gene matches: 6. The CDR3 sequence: CASSLGSSGGETQYF. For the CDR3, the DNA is TGTGCCAGCAGCTTAGGAAGCAGCGGGGGTGAGACCCAGTACTTC.

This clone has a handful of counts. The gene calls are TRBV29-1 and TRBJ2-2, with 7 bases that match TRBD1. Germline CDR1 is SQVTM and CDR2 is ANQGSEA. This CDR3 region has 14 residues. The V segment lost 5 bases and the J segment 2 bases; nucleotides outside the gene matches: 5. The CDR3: CSVRNRGNTGELFF. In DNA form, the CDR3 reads TGCAGCGTTCGGAACAGGGGTAACACCGGGGAGCTGTTTTTT.

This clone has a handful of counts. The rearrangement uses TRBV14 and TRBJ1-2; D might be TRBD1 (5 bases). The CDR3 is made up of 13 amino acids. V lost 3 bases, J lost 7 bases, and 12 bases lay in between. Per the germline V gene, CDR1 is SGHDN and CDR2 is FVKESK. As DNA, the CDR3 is TGTGCCAGCAGCCAGAACGGGGGGTTTGGCTACACCTTC. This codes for CASSQNGGFGYTF.

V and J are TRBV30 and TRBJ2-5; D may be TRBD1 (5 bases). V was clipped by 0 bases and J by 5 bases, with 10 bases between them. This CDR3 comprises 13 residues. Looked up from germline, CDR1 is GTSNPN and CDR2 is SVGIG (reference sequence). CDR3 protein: CAWSVQDRETQYF. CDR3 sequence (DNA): TGTGCCTGGAGTGTACAGGACCGGGAGACCCAGTACTTC. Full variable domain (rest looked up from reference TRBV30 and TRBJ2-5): SQTIHQWPATLVQPVGSPLSLECTVEGTSNPNLYWYRQAAGRGLQLLFYSVGIGQISSEVPQNLSASRPQDRQFILSSKKLLLSDSGFYLCAWSVQDRETQYFGPGTRLLVL.

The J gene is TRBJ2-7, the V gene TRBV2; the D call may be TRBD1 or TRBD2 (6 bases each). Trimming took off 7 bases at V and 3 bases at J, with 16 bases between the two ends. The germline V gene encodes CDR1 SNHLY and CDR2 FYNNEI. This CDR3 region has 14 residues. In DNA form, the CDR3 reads TGTGCCAGCACGTTCGCGGAGGGGGGCTACGAGCAGTACTTC. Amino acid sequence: CASTFAEGGYEQYF.

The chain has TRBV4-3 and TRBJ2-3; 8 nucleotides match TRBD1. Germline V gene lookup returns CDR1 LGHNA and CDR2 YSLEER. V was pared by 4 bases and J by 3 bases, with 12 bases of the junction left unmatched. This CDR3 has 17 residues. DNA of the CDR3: TGCGCCAGCAGCCCCTCGAAGGCAGGGGGCGGGACAGATACGCAGTATTTT. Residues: CASSPSKAGGGTDTQYF.

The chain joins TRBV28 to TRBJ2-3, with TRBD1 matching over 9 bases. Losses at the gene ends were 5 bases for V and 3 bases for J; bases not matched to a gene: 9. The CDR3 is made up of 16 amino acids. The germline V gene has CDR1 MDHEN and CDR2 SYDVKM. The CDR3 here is CASSQPTGGWTDTQYF. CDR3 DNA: TGTGCCAGCAGTCAACCGACAGGGGGTTGGACAGATACGCAGTATTTT.

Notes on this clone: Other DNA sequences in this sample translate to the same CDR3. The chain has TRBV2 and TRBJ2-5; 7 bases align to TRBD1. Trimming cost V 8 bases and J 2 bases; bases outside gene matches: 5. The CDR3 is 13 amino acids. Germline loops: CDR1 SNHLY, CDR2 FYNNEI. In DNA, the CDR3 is TGTGCCAGCGGACGGGACAGACAAGAGACCCAGTACTTC. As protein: CASGRDRQETQYF.